Here is one T cell receptor beta chain with its context. Its cognate antigen is unknown. Sequencing of DNA taken from cultured CD4+ T cells relied on the Oncomine TCR Beta short-read assay. TCRdb passed the PCR reads through MiXCR, listing each CDR3 protein once. This table holds 15,000 to 20,000 distinct CDR3 sequences, 49% found once. Treatment given: roughly 10-day PBMC culture with coronavirus spike peptide pools or control peptides (ViraFEST assay). The source of the sample is a study of vaccination and CD4 T cells after COVID-19. The sample was CD4+ T cells from blood, cultured in vitro. The receptor comes from a human donor who had recovered from COVID-19.

The CDR3: CATNTDRATEAFF. The DNA for the CDR3 is TGTGCCACCAACACGGACAGAGCCACTGAAGCTTTCTTT. The chain employs TRBV15 and TRBJ1-1, with TRBD1 as a possible D gene (6 bases). The CDR3 extends over 13 amino acids. V lost 7 bases and J 4 bases, leaving 13 bases between the germline ends. Germline CDR1 LNHNV, CDR2 YYDKDF (reference sequence).